This entry features one TCR beta chain sequence. The authors reverse transcribed all of the isolated RNA, so sequencing captured expressed TCRB transcripts. The repertoire was sequenced with immunoSEQ multiplex PCR; TCRdb's copy has only in-frame clones and lacks some. The sample lists 360,000 or so clones; about 20% were seen once. These data are taken from a study of beta chain features in type 1 diabetes. Sorted cells reached over 95% purity in every population. The V segment lost 2 bases and the J segment 2 bases; nucleotides outside the gene matches: 12. Germline-derived CDR1 and CDR2 are GTSNPN and SVGIG (reference sequence). The CDR3 runs 17 residues.

J is TRBJ1-5 and V is TRBV30, with 7 bases fitting TRBD1. This TCR derives from a woman between 18 and 29 years old in good health. The material sequenced was naive CD4+ T cells from blood. CDR3 sequence: CAWSPMGRQGGNQPQHF. The CDR3 nucleotides read TGTGCCTGGAGTCCGATGGGACGGCAGGGGGGCAATCAGCCCCAGCATTTT.